The present entry profiles one T cell receptor (beta chain) with its context. The table lists this clonotype with many counts. Its antigen is not yet known. Base qualities are not at hand, and no much larger clone is one base apart. This record comes from a study of T-cell reconstitution after alpha-beta-depleted transplantation in children (dated by TCRdb to 2016 to 2017). Study-wide context: Using TCR repertoire profiling, the study quantitatively followed how T-cell immune reconstitution unfolded in children after TCRalphabeta/CD19-depleted allogeneic hematopoietic cell transplantation. The paper as a whole reports these results and caveats: In some patients, the high TCRbeta diversity seen at day 60 was put down to recipient T cells and intrathymic progenitors that had survived conditioning. The frequencies of hyperexpanded clones fell over the following months, and after one year, T-cell counts and TCRbeta diversity were mostly attributed to newly produced T cells. The apparently early recovery of alphabetaT-cell counts about two months after transplant reportedly depended on only several hundred rapidly expanded clones that came from non-depleted graft cells.

CDR1 is given as LGHNA and CDR2 as YSLEER, both from the germline V gene. The CDR3 runs 15 residues from the cysteine to the phenylalanine. CDR3 DNA only is kept here, 45 bases in frame from base 1. Deletion took 2 bases off V and 2 bases off J, with a span of 12 bases between the germline ends. The method was PCR. TCRdb names Illumina HiSeq 2500 as the instrument used. To normalize quantification of the TCRbeta repertoire, the TCR libraries were built with molecular barcoding that relied on unique molecular identifiers. TCRdb redid the processing of the public reads, applying fastp at Q25 and MiXCR, and retained in-frame beta chains. Each CDR3 protein gets just one entry, which takes the most common genes and DNA from the rows behind it. Recorded for this sample are some 200,000 distinct CDR3 sequences; 6.3% of them occurred a single time. The top ten clones comprise 4.5% of the sample. This specimen's treatment or condition label, interpreted: allogeneic hematopoietic cell transplantation with graft depleted of TCRalphabeta T cells and CD19 B cells. The transplant recipients were children given TCRalphabeta/CD19-depleted allogeneic hematopoietic cell grafts.

The receptor chain draws on TRBV4-3 and TRBJ1-2, with no confidently assigned D gene. The specimen comprised PBMCs, sampled before TCRalphabeta/CD19-depleted stem cell transplant. This TCR was sampled from a girl less than two years old with combined immunodeficiency, due to receive a stem cell transplant. For the CDR3, the sequence is CASSQKEAGNYGYTF. The DNA is TGCGCCAGCAGCCAAAAGGAGGCGGGGAACTATGGCTACACCTTC.